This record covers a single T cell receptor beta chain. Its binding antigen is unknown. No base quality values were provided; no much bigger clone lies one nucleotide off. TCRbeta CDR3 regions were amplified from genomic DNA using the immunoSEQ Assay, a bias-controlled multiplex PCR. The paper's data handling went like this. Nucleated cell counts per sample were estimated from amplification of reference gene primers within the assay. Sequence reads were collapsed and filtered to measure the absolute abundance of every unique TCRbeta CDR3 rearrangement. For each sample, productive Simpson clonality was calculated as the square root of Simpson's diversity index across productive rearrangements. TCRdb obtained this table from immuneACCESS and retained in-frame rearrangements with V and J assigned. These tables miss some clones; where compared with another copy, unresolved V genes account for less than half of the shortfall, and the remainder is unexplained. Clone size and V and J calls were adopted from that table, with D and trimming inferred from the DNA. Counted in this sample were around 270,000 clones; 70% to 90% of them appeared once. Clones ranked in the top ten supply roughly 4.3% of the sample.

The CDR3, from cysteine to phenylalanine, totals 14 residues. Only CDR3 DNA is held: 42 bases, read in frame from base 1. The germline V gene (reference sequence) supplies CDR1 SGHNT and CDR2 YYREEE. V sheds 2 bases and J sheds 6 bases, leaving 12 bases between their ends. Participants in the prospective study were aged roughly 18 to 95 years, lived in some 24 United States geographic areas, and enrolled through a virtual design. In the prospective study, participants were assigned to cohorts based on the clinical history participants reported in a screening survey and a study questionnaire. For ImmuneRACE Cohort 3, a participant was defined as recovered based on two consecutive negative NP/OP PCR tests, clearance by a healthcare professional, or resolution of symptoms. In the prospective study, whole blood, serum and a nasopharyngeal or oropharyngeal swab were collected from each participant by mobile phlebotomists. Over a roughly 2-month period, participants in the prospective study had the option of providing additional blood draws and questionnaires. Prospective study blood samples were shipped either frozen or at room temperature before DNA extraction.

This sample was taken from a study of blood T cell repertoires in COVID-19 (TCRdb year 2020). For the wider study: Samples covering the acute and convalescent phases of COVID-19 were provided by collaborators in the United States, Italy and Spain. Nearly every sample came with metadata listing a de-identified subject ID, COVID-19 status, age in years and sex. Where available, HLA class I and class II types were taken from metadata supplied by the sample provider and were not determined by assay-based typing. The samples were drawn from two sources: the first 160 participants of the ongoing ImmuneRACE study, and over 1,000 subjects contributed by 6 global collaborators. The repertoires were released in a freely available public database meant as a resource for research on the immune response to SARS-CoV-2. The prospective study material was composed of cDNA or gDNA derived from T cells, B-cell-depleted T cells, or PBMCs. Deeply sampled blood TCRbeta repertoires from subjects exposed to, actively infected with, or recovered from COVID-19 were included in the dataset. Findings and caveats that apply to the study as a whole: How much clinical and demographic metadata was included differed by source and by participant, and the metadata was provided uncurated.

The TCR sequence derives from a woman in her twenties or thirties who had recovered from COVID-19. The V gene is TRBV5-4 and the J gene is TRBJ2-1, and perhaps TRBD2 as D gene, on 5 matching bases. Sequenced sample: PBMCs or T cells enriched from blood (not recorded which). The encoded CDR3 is CASSFSRGINEQFF. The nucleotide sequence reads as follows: TGTGCCAGCAGCTTCTCCCGGGGTATCAATGAGCAGTTCTTC.